This T cell receptor beta chain was captured in a study of Graves' ophthalmopathy and Graves' hyperthyroidism. Amplification from RNA transcripts yielded the TCR beta CDR3 regions. Following a first-round RT-PCR that used HTBI primers, a second-round multiplex PCR was carried out. TCRdb used MiXCR to reprocess the multiplex PCR reads, holding one entry per CDR3 protein. Of roughly 500,000 distinct CDR3 sequences in the sample, approximately 14% were seen once. This CDR3 is 15 amino acids long. Germline V gene sequence: CDR1 SQVTM, CDR2 ANQGSEA. Trimming at V came to 1 base and at J to 5 bases, leaving 10 bases not matched to a gene. This clonotype was seen at least ten times.

The sample comprised blood. The origin of this receptor is a woman aged 25 to 45 with Graves' ophthalmopathy. The V call is TRBV29-1, the J call TRBJ2-5; 7 bases line up with TRBD1. CDR3 sequence reads: CSVEGTTGPGETQYF. CDR3 sequence (DNA): TGCAGCGTTGAAGGGACGACAGGGCCGGGCGAGACCCAGTACTTC.